The present T cell receptor (beta chain) was sequenced within a study of cytomegalovirus exposure and HLA in healthy donors. Amplification used 60 Vbeta primers and 13 Jbeta primers. The repertoire was sequenced with immunoSEQ multiplex PCR; TCRdb's copy has only in-frame clones and lacks some. The sample carries under 200,000 clones, 80% recorded once. The CDR3 has 15 residues. Trimming removed 6 bases from V and 1 base from J; junction bases left unmatched: 6. Germline assignment: CDR1 SGHRS and CDR2 YFSETQ. This sequence originates from a woman aged 45 to 65 in good health and CMV-seropositive. This chain links TRBV5-1 with TRBJ2-1, with 8 nucleotides matching TRBD1. The source material was PBMCs. The CDR3 nucleotides are TGCGCCAGCAAGGACTGGACAGGGTCCTACAATGAGCAGTTCTTC. Its translation is CASKDWTGSYNEQFF.